The source of this T cell receptor (beta chain) is a study of OX40 agonist ivuxolimab in advanced cancers. Across the whole study: Partial responses occurred in three patients (one hepatocellular carcinoma, two cutaneous melanoma).

Study-level findings and limits: Among the least clonally expanded were partial responders at 0.1-3.0 mg/kg.

Concerning this clone itself: Its cognate antigen is unknown.

Method: immunoSEQ multiplex PCR; TCRdb's copy keeps in-frame clones and lacks some. The sample records about 63,000 clones, 80% to 90% being singletons. From germline, CDR1 is SGHRS and CDR2 YFSETQ. The V and J ends lost 2 bases and 8 bases respectively, with 19 bases between them. CDR3 length equals 16 residues. The gene calls are TRBV5-1 and TRBJ1-4, with a possible D match to TRBD1 (5 bases). This material consisted of CD4+ or CD8+ T cells sorted from blood, taken in a trial of the OX40 agonist ivuxolimab. This clonotype was obtained from an adult with an advanced solid tumor such as melanoma, head and neck, liver or kidney cancer. For the CDR3, the DNA is TGCGCCAGCAGCTTTTTGGGGAGAGGGGAGGGGGAAAAACTGTTTTTT. Protein: CASSFLGRGEGEKLFF.